A selection of T cell receptor beta chains follows, all from one sample in a study of cytomegalovirus exposure and HLA in healthy donors. Profiling relied on immunoSEQ multiplex PCR, and the TCRdb table lists in-frame clones only, not all of them. The table shows 200,000 or so clones, with roughly 77% occurring only once. The sample taken for sequencing was PBMCs. The receptors originated from a male donor in good health and CMV-seropositive. Both conserved end residues are part of each CDR3. D genes are given only for firm matches. Rows may omit the clone size; those that give it use once, few, many or a size class.

TGTGCCAGCAGCTTACGGTCGGGGAACACTGAAGCTTTCTTT	CASSLRSGNTEAFF	NA	NA	TRBV11-2	TRBJ1-1
TGCGCCAGCAGCTATCGGGACAGCTACGAGCAGTACTTC	CASSYRDSYEQYF	NA	TRBD1	TRBV5-1	TRBJ2-7
TGTGCCGTTGGGGCCTCGGTCTACGAGCAGTACTTC	CAVGASVYEQYF	NA	NA	TRBV28	TRBJ2-7
TGTGCCAGCAGCTTTGAGGGATACACAGATACGCAGTATTTT	CASSFEGYTDTQYF	NA	NA	TRBV7-8	TRBJ2-3
TGTGCCAGCAGCTTAGTGGGAGGGAAGGTGGACACTGAAGCTTTCTTT	CASSLVGGKVDTEAFF	NA	NA	TRBV7-8	TRBJ1-1
TGTGCCAGCAGCCCCTTTCCGGGGGGATCGGACATTCAGTACTTC	CASSPFPGGSDIQYF	NA	TRBD2	TRBV27	TRBJ2-4
TGTGCCAGCAGCTTGCCAGCGGGAGTAAAAGAGACCCAGTACTTC	CASSLPAGVKETQYF	NA	TRBD2	TRBV7-2	TRBJ2-5
TGTGCCAGCAGACCCTTAGGGACTAAGTCAGATACGCAGTATTTT	CASRPLGTKSDTQYF	NA	TRBD2	TRBV6-5	TRBJ2-3
TGTGCCAGCAGCGAAAAATGGGGGGGAGACGGCTACACCTTC	CASSEKWGGDGYTF	NA	NA	TRBV7-2	TRBJ1-2
TGCGCCAGCAGCCAAGAGGCTGGGCATAGCAATCAGCCCCAGCATTTT	CASSQEAGHSNQPQHF	NA	NA	TRBV4-1	TRBJ1-5
TGTGCCACCAATCAACGGGTTTCGACCGGGGAGCTGTTTTTT	CATNQRVSTGELFF	NA	NA	TRBV15	TRBJ2-2
TGTGCCAGCAGCTTCAGGGGGCTCGGACAGCCCCAGCATTTT	CASSFRGLGQPQHF	NA	TRBD1	TRBV7-8	TRBJ1-5
TGTGCCAGCGGCGAAAAATGGGGGGGAGACGGCTACACCTTC	CASGEKWGGDGYTF	NA	NA	TRBV7-2	TRBJ1-2
TGTGCCAGCAGCGGGGGGACAGCGGAAAAACTGTTTTTT	CASSGGTAEKLFF	NA	TRBD1	TRBV7-6	TRBJ1-4
TGTGCCTGGGGGGCCCTCCTAGCGGGGGGGGATACGCAGTATTTT	CAWGALLAGGDTQYF	NA	TRBD2	TRBV30	TRBJ2-3
TGTGCCAGCAGAGGGGACATAATGAACACTGAAGCTTTCTTT	CASRGDIMNTEAFF	NA	NA	TRBV6-5	TRBJ1-1
TGTGCCAGCAGCCTGACAGGGGGCGTCTACAATGAGCAGTTCTTC	CASSLTGGVYNEQFF	NA	TRBD1	TRBV5-8	TRBJ2-1
TGTGCCAGCAGTAGGAGGACGAGCACCGGGGAGCTGTTTTTT	CASSRRTSTGELFF	few	NA	TRBV7-2	TRBJ2-2
TGTGCCAGCAGCACGAGCTGGACTCTCAATCAGCCCCAGCATTTT	CASSTSWTLNQPQHF	NA	NA	TRBV7-2	TRBJ1-5
TGTGCCAGTAGTATAGTTCAACCCGAGGGACCCCAGCATTTT	CASSIVQPEGPQHF	NA	NA	TRBV19	TRBJ1-5
TGTGCCAGCAGTGATCCGGGGACAGGGCTTTTGGAAAAACTGTTTTTT	CASSDPGTGLLEKLFF	NA	TRBD1	TRBV2	TRBJ1-4
TGTGCCAGCAGCCCGTTCCGTGGGACAGGGGAAAACGGGGAGCTGTTTTTT	CASSPFRGTGENGELFF	NA	TRBD1	TRBV7-3	TRBJ2-2
TGTGCCAGCTCACCACCCGGCGGGACGGTCCACTATGGCTACACCTTC	CASSPPGGTVHYGYTF	NA	NA	TRBV18	TRBJ1-2
TGTGCCAGCAGTGAACGCGCGTATGGCTACACCTTC	CASSERAYGYTF	NA	NA	TRBV6-5	TRBJ1-2
TGTGCCAGCAGCCCTCAAACTAGTGTCGTCACCCATGAGCAGTTCTTC	CASSPQTSVVTHEQFF	NA	NA	TRBV5-4	TRBJ2-1
TGTGCCAGCAGTTACTCTAGCGGGAGTATCAATGAGCAGTTCTTC	CASSYSSGSINEQFF	once	TRBD2	TRBV6-5	TRBJ2-1
TGTGCCAGCAGCCAACAAGAAGCCAAAAACATTCAGTACTTC	CASSQQEAKNIQYF	NA	NA	TRBV6-4	TRBJ2-4
TGTGCCAGCAGCCAAACCACTACCTCCCGAGACGAGCAGTACTTC	CASSQTTTSRDEQYF	few	NA	TRBV4-2	TRBJ2-7
TGTGCCAGCAGTTACTCGAGGGTTGACAGGTCCTACGAGCAGTACTTC	CASSYSRVDRSYEQYF	NA	NA	TRBV6-6	TRBJ2-7
TGTGCCAGCAGCGCCAGGGGCTCTAATGAAAAACTGTTTTTT	CASSARGSNEKLFF	once	NA	TRBV9	TRBJ1-4
TGTGCCAGCTTAGGGGAGGAGTATAGCAATCAGCCCCAGCATTTT	CASLGEEYSNQPQHF	NA	NA	TRBV2	TRBJ1-5
TGTGCCAGCAGCTTAACAGGGGCGAACGAGCAGTACTTC	CASSLTGANEQYF	NA	TRBD1	TRBV7-9	TRBJ2-7
TGTGCCAGCAGAAGGGGACAGGGGTCCTATGGCTACACCTTC	CASRRGQGSYGYTF	NA	TRBD1	TRBV11-2	TRBJ1-2
TGTGCCAGCAGCGTAGCTCTTACTAGCGGGGGCACAGATACGCAGTATTTT	CASSVALTSGGTDTQYF	NA	TRBD2	TRBV9	TRBJ2-3
TGTGCCAGCAGCTTGGCCGGTTCCACAGATACGCAGTATTTT	CASSLAGSTDTQYF	NA	NA	TRBV5-4	TRBJ2-3
TGTGCCAGCAGCCCATGGGGGGGTAGCACCGGGGAGCTGTTTTTT	CASSPWGGSTGELFF	NA	TRBD2	TRBV28	TRBJ2-2
TGTGCCAGCAGTGAACAGGGAATCGGTAATGAGCAGTTCTTC	CASSEQGIGNEQFF	NA	NA	TRBV2	TRBJ2-1
TGCGCCAGCAGCCCGGAACGGGACAGTCCCTACGAGCAGTACTTC	CASSPERDSPYEQYF	NA	TRBD1	TRBV5-1	TRBJ2-7
TGTGCCAGCGAAGACCCGGGACTAGCGGGAGGGGGGAACATTCAGTACTTC	CASEDPGLAGGGNIQYF	NA	TRBD2	TRBV19	TRBJ2-4
TGTGCCAGCAGTTTACAGGGATACGAGCAGTACTTC	CASSLQGYEQYF	NA	NA	TRBV6-6	TRBJ2-7
TGTGCCAGCACCTCTAGGGGTACTGAAGCTTTCTTT	CASTSRGTEAFF	few	NA	TRBV6-5	TRBJ1-1
TGTGCCAGCAGCCGCGAAGGGGCAACTAATGAAAAACTGTTTTTT	CASSREGATNEKLFF	NA	NA	TRBV5-6	TRBJ1-4
TGCAGCGTTGTGGCAGGGGGCGTAAAGAACACCGGGGAGCTGTTTTTT	CSVVAGGVKNTGELFF	few	TRBD1	TRBV29-1	TRBJ2-2
TGTGCCAGCAGCGTAGGCGGCATACTGACTGAAGCTTTCTTT	CASSVGGILTEAFF	few	NA	TRBV9	TRBJ1-1
TGCGCCAGCAGCTTTGGGGACAGGGTTAACTATGGCTACACCTTC	CASSFGDRVNYGYTF	NA	TRBD1	TRBV5-1	TRBJ1-2
TGCGCCAGCAGGGGAGGCGGTGGAAAACTGTTTTTT	CASRGGGGKLFF	few	NA	TRBV4-1	TRBJ1-4
TGTGCCAGTAGTTGGGACAGGGGGCCTGGGGCCAACGTCCTGACTTTC	CASSWDRGPGANVLTF	NA	TRBD1	TRBV19	TRBJ2-6
TGTGCCAGTATCTTCCCGAACTATGGCTACACCTTC	CASIFPNYGYTF	NA	NA	TRBV19	TRBJ1-2
TGTGCCAGCAGCCCCCCTCGACAGGGGGCGCCGGCAGGTGGCTACACCTTC	CASSPPRQGAPAGGYTF	NA	TRBD1	TRBV7-9	TRBJ1-2
TGTGCCAGCAGCTCCCGGGGAGTAGGTCATGGCTACACCTTC	CASSSRGVGHGYTF	NA	NA	TRBV27	TRBJ1-2
TGTGCTAGTGCCCCTCCCCCGCGTGCTTTCTTT	CASAPPPRAFF	NA	NA	TRBV12-5	TRBJ1-1
TGCACCAGCAGCCAAGAATTCCAGAGGCCAGGGCAAGAGACCCAGTACTTC	CTSSQEFQRPGQETQYF	NA	NA	TRBV1	TRBJ2-5
TGTGCCAGCAGTTTTTCCTCGCGGGGGGGGAGAAACGAGCAGTACTTC	CASSFSSRGGRNEQYF	few	TRBD2	TRBV28	TRBJ2-7
TGTGCCAGCAGGGGACAGGGAGGGACTGAAGCTTTCTTT	CASRGQGGTEAFF	NA	TRBD1	TRBV9	TRBJ1-1
TGTGCCAGTAGTATTCGGACAGGCCCCTCTGGAAACACCATATATTTT	CASSIRTGPSGNTIYF	NA	TRBD1	TRBV19	TRBJ1-3